Below, one T cell receptor beta chain is given with its context. As handled by the study authors: Reference gene primer amplification in the assay estimated nucleated cell counts. Sequencing was performed with immunoSEQ multiplex PCR; in TCRdb, only in-frame clones are kept and a portion is missing. V, J and clone size derive from that table, while D and trimming were established from the DNA sequence. This sample has under 200,000 clones, with around 86% found just once. These data are taken from a study of blood T cell repertoires in COVID-19. Study overall: Sites in the United States, Italy and Spain provided acute and convalescent COVID-19 samples. PBMCs, B-cell-depleted T cells, or T cells were the source of the cDNA or gDNA that made up the material.

Material: peripheral blood. This TCR came from a man between 65 and 85 years old who had recovered from COVID-19.

CDR3 amino acids: CASSSRTGGWTEAFF. CDR3 nucleotides: TGTGCCAGCAGTTCGAGGACAGGGGGCTGGACTGAAGCTTTCTTT. The J gene is TRBJ1-1, the V gene TRBV27; 11 bases agree with TRBD1. The CDR3 loop spans 15 amino acids. Trimming at V came to 4 bases and at J to 5 bases, leaving 6 bases not matched to a gene. CDR1 MNHEY and CDR2 SMNVEV come from the germline V gene (reference sequence).